This T cell receptor (beta chain) was identified in a study of CD8+ T cells in alopecia areata. Study findings and constraints: Lesional scalp, especially alopecia totalis/universalis, showed higher clonality than normal scalp. In scalp samples, resident alphabeta T cells of normal skin are also sequenced. Patients showed less clear TCR sequence sharing than mice, possibly partly because of HLA diversity.

Extracted from the samples, RNA was reverse transcribed into cDNA to serve as the sequencing template. TCRdb keeps only in-frame clones here, not all; method: immunoSEQ multiplex PCR. Of approximately 150,000 clones listed, about 60% are singletons. Notes on this clone: The target antigen is unknown.

After removal of 7 bases from V and 6 bases from J, the junction contained 3 bases not matched to a gene. Germline V gene data show CDR1 as SGHRS and CDR2 as YFSETQ. The CDR3 runs to 12 residues. Sequenced: CD4+ T cells sorted from blood. This chain joins TRBV5-1 and TRBJ2-1, with 8 bases that match TRBD1. The origin of this receptor is a human donor in good health. The CDR3 spells CASGQGSNEQFF. The CDR3 nucleotides read TGCGCCAGCGGACAGGGTTCCAATGAGCAGTTCTTC.